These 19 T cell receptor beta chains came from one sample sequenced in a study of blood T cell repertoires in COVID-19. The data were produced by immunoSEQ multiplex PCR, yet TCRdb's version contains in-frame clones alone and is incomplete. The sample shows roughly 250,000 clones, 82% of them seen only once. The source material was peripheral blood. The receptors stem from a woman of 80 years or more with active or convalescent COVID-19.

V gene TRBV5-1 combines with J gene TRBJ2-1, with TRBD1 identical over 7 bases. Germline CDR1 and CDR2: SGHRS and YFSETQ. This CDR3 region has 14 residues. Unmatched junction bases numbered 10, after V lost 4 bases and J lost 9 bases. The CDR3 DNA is TGCGCCAGCAGCATGGACAGGTCGGAGAGTGAGCAGTTCTTC. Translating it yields CASSMDRSESEQFF. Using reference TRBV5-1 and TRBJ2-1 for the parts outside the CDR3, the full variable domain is KAGVTQTPRYLIKTRGQQVTLSCSPISGHRSVSWYQQTPGQGLQFLFEYFSETQRNKGNFPGRFSGRQFSNSRSEMNVSTLELGDSALYLCASSMDRSESEQFFGPGTRLTVL.

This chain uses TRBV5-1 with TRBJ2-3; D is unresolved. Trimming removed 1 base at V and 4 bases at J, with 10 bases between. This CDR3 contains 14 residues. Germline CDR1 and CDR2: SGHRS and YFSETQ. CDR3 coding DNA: TGCGCCAGCAGCTTGTCTGTCGGTGCAGATACGCAGTATTTT. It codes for CASSLSVGADTQYF.

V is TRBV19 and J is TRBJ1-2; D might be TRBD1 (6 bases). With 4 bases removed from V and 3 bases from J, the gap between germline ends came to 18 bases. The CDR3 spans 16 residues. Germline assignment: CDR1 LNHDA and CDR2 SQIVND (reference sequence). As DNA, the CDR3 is TGTGCCAGTAGTAGAGCCGGGACAATTGAGGACTATGGCTACACCTTC. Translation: CASSRAGTIEDYGYTF.

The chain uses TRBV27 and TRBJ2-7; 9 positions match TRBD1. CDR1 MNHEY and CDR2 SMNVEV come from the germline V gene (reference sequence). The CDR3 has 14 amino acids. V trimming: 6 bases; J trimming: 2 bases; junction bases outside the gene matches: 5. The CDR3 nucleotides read TGTGCCAGCAGAACGGGACAGGGCCCCTACGAGCAGTACTTC. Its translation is CASRTGQGPYEQYF.

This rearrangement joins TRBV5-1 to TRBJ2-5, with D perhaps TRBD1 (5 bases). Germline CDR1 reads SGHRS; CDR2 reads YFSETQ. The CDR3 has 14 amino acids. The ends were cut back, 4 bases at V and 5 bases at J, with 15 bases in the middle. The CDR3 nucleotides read TGCGCCAGCAGCCTATTTACCAAGGGGGAGACCCAGTACTTC. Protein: CASSLFTKGETQYF.

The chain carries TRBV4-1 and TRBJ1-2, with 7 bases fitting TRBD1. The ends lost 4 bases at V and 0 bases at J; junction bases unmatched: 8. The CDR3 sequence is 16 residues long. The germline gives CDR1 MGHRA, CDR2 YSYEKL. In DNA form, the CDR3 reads TGCGCCAGCAGCCCAAACGCAGGGGGAGCTAACTATGGCTACACCTTC. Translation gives CASSPNAGGANYGYTF.

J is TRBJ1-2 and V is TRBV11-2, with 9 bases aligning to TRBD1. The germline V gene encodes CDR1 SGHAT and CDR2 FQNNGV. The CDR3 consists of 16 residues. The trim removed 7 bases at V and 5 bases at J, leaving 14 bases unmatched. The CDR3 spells CASTRMGDRAIYGYTF. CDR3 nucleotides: TGTGCCAGCACCCGTATGGGGGACAGGGCCATTTATGGCTACACCTTC. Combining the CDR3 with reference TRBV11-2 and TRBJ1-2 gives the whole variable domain EAGVAQSPRYKIIEKRQSVAFWCNPISGHATLYWYQQILGQGPKLLIQFQNNGVVDDSQLPKDRFSAERLKGVDSTLKIQPAKLEDSAVYLCASTRMGDRAIYGYTFGSGTRLTVV.

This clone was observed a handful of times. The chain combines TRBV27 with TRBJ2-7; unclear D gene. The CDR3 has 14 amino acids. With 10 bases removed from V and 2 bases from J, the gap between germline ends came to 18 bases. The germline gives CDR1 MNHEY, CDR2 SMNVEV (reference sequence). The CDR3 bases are TGTGCCACTTCCCGGGTGGCACGGACCTACGAGCAGTACTTC. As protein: CATSRVARTYEQYF.

The CDR3 bases are TGCGCCAGCAGTGTACAACGTGGGCAGTTCTTC. Its protein product is CASSVQRGQFF. V is TRBV10-2 and J is TRBJ2-1; D unclear. Germline CDR1 WSHSY, CDR2 SAAADI. CDR3 size: 11 residues. V lost 4 bases and J 12 bases, leaving 10 bases between the germline ends.

The CDR3 region is CASSRRQGGLFEQYF. CDR3 nucleotides: TGTGCCAGCAGCCGAAGACAGGGAGGTCTCTTCGAGCAGTACTTC. The chain links TRBV11-2 to TRBJ2-7; possible D gene TRBD1, 7 bases. Trimming stripped 5 bases from V and 6 bases from J, with 20 bases between. Germline values: CDR1 SGHAT, CDR2 FQNNGV. CDR3 length: 15 residues.

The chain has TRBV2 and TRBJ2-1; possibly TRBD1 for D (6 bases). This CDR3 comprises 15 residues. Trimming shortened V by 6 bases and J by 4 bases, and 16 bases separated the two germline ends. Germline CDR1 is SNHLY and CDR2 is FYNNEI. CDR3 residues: CASRLQGPRYNEQFF. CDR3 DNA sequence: TGTGCCAGCAGGTTACAGGGACCTAGGTACAATGAGCAGTTCTTC.

The CDR3 DNA reads TGCGCCAGCAGCGGTATAGTCGGGCAAGAGACCCAGTACTTC. Translation: CASSGIVGQETQYF. The chain joins TRBV5-1 to TRBJ2-5, with D uncertain. Between the trimmed V and J ends, which lost 4 bases and 2 bases, there was a span of 12 bases. Germline-derived CDR1 and CDR2 are SGHRS and YFSETQ. This CDR3 contains 14 residues.

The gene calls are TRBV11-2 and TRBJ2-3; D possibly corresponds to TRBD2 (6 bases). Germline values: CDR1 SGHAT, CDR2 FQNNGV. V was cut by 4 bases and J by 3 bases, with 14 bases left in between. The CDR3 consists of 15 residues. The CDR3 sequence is CASSSWLALTDTQYF. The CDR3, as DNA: TGTGCCAGCAGCTCTTGGCTAGCGTTAACAGATACGCAGTATTTT.

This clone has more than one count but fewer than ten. Written as DNA, the CDR3 is TGTGCCAGCAGTGACTACAGATTAAATTCACCCCTCCACTTT. The encoded protein is CASSDYRLNSPLHF. The chain carries TRBV2 and TRBJ1-6; the D is unclear. The CDR3 loop spans 14 amino acids. Trimming left V 3 bases short and J 7 bases short, with 10 bases between. Germline V gene sequence: CDR1 SNHLY, CDR2 FYNNEI.

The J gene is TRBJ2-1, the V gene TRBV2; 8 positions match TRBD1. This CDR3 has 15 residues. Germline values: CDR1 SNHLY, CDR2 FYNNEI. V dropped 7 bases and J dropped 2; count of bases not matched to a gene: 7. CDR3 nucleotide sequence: TGTGCCAGCACCGAAGGGACAGGAGCCTACAATGAGCAGTTCTTC. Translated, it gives CASTEGTGAYNEQFF.

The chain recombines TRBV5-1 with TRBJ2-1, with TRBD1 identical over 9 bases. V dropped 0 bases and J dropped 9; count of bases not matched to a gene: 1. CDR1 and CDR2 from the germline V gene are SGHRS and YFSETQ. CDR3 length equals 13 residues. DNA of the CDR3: TGCGCCAGCAGCTTGGCGGACAGGGGTGAGCAGTTCTTC. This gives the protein CASSLADRGEQFF.

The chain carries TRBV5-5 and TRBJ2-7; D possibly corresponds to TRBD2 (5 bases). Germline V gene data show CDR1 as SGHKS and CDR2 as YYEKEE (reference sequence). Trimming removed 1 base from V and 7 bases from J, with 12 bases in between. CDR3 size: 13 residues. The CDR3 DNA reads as TGTGCCAGCAGCTTGCAGGTCGGGGAGGAGCAGTACTTC. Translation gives CASSLQVGEEQYF.

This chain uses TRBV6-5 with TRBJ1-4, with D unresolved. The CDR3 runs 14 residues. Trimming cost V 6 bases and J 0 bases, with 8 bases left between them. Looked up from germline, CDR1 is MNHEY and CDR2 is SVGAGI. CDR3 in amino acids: CASRATATNEKLFF. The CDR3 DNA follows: TGTGCCAGCAGGGCCACCGCAACTAATGAAAAACTGTTTTTT.

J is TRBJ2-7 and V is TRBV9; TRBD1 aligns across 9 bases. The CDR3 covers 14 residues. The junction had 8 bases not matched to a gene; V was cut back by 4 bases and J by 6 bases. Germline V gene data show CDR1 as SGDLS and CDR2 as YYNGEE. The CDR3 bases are TGTGCCAGCAGCCCAGAAGGGACAGGGTCCGAGCAGTACTTC. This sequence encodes CASSPEGTGSEQYF.